The next 7 T cell receptor beta chains were all read from a single sample in a study of T cells in localized non-small cell lung cancer. This table comes from immunoSEQ multiplex PCR, and its TCRdb copy is limited to in-frame clones, with some not included. Of about 36,000 clones listed, approximately 90% are singletons. Sequenced here: peripheral blood, sampled before any cancer treatment. Receptors were obtained from a female donor at least 60 years old with stage I lung adenocarcinoma.

This sequence joins TRBV5-6 and TRBJ2-7; a possible D gene is TRBD1 (6 bases). Trimming cost V 0 bases and J 0 bases, with 10 bases left between them. Per the germline V gene, CDR1 is SGHDT and CDR2 is YYEEEE. The CDR3 length is 15 residues. The CDR3 spells CASSLGQESSYEQYV. The CDR3 bases are TGTGCCAGCAGCTTGGGACAGGAAAGCTCCTACGAGCAGTACGTC.

The gene calls are TRBV4-2 and TRBJ2-5; 9 positions match TRBD2. The germline V gene encodes CDR1 LGHNA and CDR2 YNFKEQ. The CDR3 is 17 amino acids. The J segment lost 5 bases and the V segment lost 4 bases, leaving 14 bases of the junction unmatched. The chain's CDR3 is CASSPLSGRGGRETQYF. CDR3 bases: TGTGCCAGCAGCCCGCTCTCGGGGCGGGGGGGCCGGGAGACCCAGTACTTC.

The chain links TRBV19 to TRBJ1-1, with a weak D call TRBD1 (6 bases). Germline V gene sequence: CDR1 LNHDA, CDR2 SQIVND (reference sequence). This CDR3 has 14 residues. Trimming stripped 3 bases from V and 6 bases from J, with 14 bases between. CDR3 nucleotides: TGTGCCAGTAGTATCGGAGGGGGACTAGCTGAAGCTTTCTTT. Its translation is CASSIGGGLAEAFF.

V gene TRBV6-6 combines with J gene TRBJ1-4; TRBD1 aligns across 7 bases. Trimming at V came to 3 bases and at J to 15 bases, leaving 10 bases not matched to a gene. The germline CDR1 and CDR2 sequences are MNHNY and SVGAGI (reference sequence). The length of the CDR3 is 13 residues. CDR3 sequence: CASSYLQGSYLFF. CDR3 sequence (DNA): TGTGCCAGCAGTTATTTACAGGGGTCCTATTTGTTTTTT.

The V and J genes are TRBV6-4 and TRBJ1-1; D not certain. Germline V gene sequence: CDR1 MRHNA, CDR2 SNTAGT. There are 13 residues in the CDR3. V shed 4 bases and J shed 1 base, with 7 bases lying between them. CDR3: CASSGGPNTEAFF. The CDR3, as DNA: TGTGCCAGCAGTGGCGGACCGAACACTGAAGCTTTCTTT.

The chain carries TRBV5-1 and TRBJ2-5; D is undetermined. This CDR3 is built from 13 residues. The V gene's germline CDR1 is SGHRS and CDR2 YFSETQ. With 0 bases removed from V and 5 bases from J, the gap between germline ends came to 8 bases. The CDR3: CASSLEDRETQYF. The CDR3 DNA sequence: TGCGCCAGCAGCTTGGAGGATCGGGAGACCCAGTACTTC.

The V call is TRBV7-9, the J call TRBJ1-4; D uncertain. Trimming cost V 1 base and J 3 bases, with 9 bases left between them. The CDR3 totals 15 residues. The germline gives CDR1 SEHNR, CDR2 FQNEAQ (reference sequence). The CDR3 DNA follows: TGTGCCAGCAGCTTAGAGGTGGGAGCTAATGAAAAACTGTTTTTT. It specifies CASSLEVGANEKLFF.